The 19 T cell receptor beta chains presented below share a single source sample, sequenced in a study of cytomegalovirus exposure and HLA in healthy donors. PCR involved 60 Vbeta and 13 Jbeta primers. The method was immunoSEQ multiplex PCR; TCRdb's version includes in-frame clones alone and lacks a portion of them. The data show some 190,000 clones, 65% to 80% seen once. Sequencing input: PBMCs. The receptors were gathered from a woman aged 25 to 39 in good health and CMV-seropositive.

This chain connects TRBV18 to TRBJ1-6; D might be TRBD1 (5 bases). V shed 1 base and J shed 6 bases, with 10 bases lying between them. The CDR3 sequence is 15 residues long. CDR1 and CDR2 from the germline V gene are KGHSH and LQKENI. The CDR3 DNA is TGTGCCAGCTCACCACTCCAGGGTCGTAATTCACCCCTCCACTTT. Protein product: CASSPLQGRNSPLHF.

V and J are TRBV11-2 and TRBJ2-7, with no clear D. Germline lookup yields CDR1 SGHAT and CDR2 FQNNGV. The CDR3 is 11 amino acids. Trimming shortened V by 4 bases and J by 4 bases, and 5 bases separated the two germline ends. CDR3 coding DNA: TGTGCCAGCAGCTCACAATACGAGCAGTACTTC. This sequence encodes CASSSQYEQYF.

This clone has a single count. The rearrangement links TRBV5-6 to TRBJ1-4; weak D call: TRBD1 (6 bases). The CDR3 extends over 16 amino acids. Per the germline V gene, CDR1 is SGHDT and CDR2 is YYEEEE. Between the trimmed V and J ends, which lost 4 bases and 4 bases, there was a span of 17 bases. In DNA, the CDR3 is TGTGCCAGCAGCGGTGGCGGGGGGCTAGTTAATGAAAAACTGTTTTTT. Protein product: CASSGGGGLVNEKLFF. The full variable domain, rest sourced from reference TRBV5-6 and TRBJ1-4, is DAGVTQSPTHLIKTRGQQVTLRCSPKSGHDTVSWYQQALGQGPQFIFQYYEEEERQRGNFPDRFSGHQFPNYSSELNVNALLLGDSALYLCASSGGGGLVNEKLFFGSGTQLSVL.

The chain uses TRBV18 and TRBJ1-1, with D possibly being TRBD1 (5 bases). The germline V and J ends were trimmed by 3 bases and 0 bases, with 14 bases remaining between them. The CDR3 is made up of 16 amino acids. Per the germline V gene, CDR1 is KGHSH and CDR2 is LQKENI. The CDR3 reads CASSPLSRELNTEAFF. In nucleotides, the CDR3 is TGTGCCAGCTCACCTCTAAGCAGGGAATTGAACACTGAAGCTTTCTTT.

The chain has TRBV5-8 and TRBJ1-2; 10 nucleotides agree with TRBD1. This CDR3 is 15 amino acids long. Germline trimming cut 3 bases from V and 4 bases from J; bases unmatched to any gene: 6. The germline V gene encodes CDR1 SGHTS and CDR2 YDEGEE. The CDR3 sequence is CASSSTTGGGYGYTF. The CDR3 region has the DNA TGTGCCAGCAGCTCCACGACAGGGGGCGGCTATGGCTACACCTTC.

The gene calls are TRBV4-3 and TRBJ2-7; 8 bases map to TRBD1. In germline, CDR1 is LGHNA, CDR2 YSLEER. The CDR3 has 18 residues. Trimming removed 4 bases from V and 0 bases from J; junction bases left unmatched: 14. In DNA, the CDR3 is TGCGCCAGCAGCCCCCGGACCGGACAGGGTTCGAGCTCCTACGAGCAGTACTTC. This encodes CASSPRTGQGSSSYEQYF.

The CDR3 spells CASSDQGASDTQYF. In DNA form, the CDR3 reads TGTGCCAGCAGTGACCAGGGGGCCTCAGATACGCAGTATTTT. The chain joins TRBV6-5 to TRBJ2-3, with 8 positions matching TRBD1. Germline loops: CDR1 MNHEY, CDR2 SVGAGI. The V segment lost 5 bases and the J segment 4 bases; nucleotides outside the gene matches: 5. The CDR3 is 14 amino acids.

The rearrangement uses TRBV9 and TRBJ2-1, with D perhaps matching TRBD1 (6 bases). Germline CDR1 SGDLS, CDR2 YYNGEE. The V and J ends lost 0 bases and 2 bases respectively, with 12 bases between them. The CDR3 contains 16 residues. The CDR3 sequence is CASSVGTVGTYNEQFF. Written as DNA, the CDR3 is TGTGCCAGCAGCGTAGGGACAGTAGGAACCTACAATGAGCAGTTCTTC.

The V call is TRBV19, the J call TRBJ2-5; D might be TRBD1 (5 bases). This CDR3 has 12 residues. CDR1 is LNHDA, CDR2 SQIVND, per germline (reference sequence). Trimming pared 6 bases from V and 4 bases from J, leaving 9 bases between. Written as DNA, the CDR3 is TGTGCCAGTAGCCTTGGGGCAGAGACCCAGTACTTC. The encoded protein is CASSLGAETQYF.

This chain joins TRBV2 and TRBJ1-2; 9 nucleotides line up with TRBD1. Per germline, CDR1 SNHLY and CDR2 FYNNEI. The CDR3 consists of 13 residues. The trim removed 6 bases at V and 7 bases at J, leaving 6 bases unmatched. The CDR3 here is CASSPGQGAGYTF. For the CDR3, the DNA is TGTGCCAGCAGCCCGGGACAGGGAGCTGGCTACACCTTC.

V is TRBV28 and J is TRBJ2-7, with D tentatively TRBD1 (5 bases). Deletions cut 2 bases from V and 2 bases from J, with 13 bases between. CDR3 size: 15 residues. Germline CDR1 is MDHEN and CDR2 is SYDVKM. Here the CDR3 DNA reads TGTGCCAGCAGTTTAGGGGCGGCAGGACCCTACGAGCAGTACTTC. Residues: CASSLGAAGPYEQYF.

As DNA, the CDR3 is TGCGCCAGCAGCTCCCAGGGGTCTAATGAAAAACTGTTTTTT. As protein: CASSSQGSNEKLFF. The rearrangement joins TRBV4-3 to TRBJ1-4; possibly TRBD1 for D (6 bases). Germline V gene lookup returns CDR1 LGHNA and CDR2 YSLEER. This CDR3 spans 14 amino acids. The V end lost 5 bases, the J end lost 3 bases, and 10 bases lay between the germline ends.

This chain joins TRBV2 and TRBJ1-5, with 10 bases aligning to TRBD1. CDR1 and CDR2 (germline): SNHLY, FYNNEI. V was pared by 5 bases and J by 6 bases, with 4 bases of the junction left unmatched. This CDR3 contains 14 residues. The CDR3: CASSPDRGSQPQHF. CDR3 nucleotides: TGTGCCAGCAGTCCGGACAGGGGGAGTCAGCCCCAGCATTTT.

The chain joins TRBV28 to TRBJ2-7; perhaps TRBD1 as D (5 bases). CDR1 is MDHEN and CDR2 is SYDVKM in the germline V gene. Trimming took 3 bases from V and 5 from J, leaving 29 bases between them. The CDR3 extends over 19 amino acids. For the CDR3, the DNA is TGTGCCAGCAGTTTTTCTCGAACACCTGGTTCAGGTCACAGGAACGAGCAGTACTTC. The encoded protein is CASSFSRTPGSGHRNEQYF.

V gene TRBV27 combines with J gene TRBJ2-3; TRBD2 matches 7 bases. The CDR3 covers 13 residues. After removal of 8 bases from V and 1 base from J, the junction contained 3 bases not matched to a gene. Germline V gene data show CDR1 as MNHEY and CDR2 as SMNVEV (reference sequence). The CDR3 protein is CASGGDRTDTQYF. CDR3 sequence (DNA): TGTGCCAGCGGGGGGGATCGCACAGATACGCAGTATTTT.

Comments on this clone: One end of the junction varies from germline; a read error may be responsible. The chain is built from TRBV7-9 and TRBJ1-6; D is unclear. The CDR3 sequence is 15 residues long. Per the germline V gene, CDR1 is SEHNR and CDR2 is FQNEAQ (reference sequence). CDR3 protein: CSSSLGSGLESPLHF. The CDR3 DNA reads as TGTTCCAGCAGCCTCGGTTCGGGATTGGAATCACCCCTCCACTTT.

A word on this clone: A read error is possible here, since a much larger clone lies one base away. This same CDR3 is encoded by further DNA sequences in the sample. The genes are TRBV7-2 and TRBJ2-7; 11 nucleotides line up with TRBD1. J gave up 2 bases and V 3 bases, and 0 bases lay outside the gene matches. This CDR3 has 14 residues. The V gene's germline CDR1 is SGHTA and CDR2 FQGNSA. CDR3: CASSLGQGAYEQYF. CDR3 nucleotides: TGTGCCAGCAGCTTGGGACAGGGGGCCTACGAGCAGTACTTC.

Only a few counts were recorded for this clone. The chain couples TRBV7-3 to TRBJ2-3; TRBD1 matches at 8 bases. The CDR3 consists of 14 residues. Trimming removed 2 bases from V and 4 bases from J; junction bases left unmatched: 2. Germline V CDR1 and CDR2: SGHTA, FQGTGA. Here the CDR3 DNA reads TGTGCCAGCAGCTTAGGGACAGGACCAGATACGCAGTATTTT. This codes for CASSLGTGPDTQYF.

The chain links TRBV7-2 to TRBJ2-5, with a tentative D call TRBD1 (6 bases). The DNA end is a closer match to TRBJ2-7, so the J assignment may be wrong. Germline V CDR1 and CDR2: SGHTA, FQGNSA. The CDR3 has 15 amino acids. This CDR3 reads CASSLTMDSSYEQYF. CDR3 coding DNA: TGTGCCAGCAGCCTCACTATGGACAGTTCCTACGAGCAGTACTTC.